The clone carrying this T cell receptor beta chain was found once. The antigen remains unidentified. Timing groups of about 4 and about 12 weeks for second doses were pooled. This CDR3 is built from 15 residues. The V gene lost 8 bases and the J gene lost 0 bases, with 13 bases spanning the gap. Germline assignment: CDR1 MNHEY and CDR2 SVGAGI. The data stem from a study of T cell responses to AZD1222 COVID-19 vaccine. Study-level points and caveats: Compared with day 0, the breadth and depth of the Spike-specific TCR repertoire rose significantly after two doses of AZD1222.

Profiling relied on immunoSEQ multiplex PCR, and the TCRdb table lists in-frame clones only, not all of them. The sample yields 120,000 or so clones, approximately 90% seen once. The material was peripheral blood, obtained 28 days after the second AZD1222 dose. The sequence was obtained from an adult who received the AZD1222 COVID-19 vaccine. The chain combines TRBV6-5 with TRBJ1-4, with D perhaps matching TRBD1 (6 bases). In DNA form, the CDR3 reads TGTGCCAGCCGCAGGGACACTTCAACTAATGAAAAACTGTTTTTT. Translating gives CASRRDTSTNEKLFF.